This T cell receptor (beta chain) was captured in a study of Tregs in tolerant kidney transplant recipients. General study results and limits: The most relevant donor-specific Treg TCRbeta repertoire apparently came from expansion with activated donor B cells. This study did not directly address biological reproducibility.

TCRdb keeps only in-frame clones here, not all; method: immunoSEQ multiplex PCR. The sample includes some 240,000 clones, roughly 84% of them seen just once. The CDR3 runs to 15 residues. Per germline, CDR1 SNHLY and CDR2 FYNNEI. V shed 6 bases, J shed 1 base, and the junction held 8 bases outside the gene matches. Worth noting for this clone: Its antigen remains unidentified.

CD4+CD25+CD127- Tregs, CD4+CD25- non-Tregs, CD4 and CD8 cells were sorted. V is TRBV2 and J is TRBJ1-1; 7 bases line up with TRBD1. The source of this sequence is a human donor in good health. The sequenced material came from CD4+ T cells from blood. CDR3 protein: CASRDSRDRNTEAFF. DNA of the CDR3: TGTGCCAGCAGGGATTCCCGGGACAGGAACACTGAAGCTTTCTTT.